One sample yielded the 17 T cell receptor beta chains listed below, sequenced in a study of siplizumab effects on memory and regulatory T cells. Here immunoSEQ multiplex PCR was the method, and the copy in TCRdb shows in-frame clones only, minus some. Of over 85,000 clones listed, 93% are singletons. The sample consisted of CD8+ T cells sorted from blood. The receptors shown here come from a human donor in good health.

J is TRBJ2-1 and V is TRBV7-9; D is perhaps TRBD1 (6 bases). Germline V CDR1 and CDR2: SEHNR, FQNEAQ (reference sequence). Trimming cost V 5 bases and J 8 bases, with 19 bases left between them. This CDR3 is built from 15 residues. CDR3 protein: CASSPPVPSGDEQFF. The DNA for the CDR3 is TGTGCCAGCAGCCCCCCTGTCCCCTCAGGGGATGAGCAGTTCTTC. Looking up the rest from reference TRBV7-9 and TRBJ2-1 gives the full variable domain: DTGVSQNPRHKITKRGQNVTFRCDPISEHNRLYWYRQTLGQGPEFLTYFQNEAQLEKSRLLSDRFSAERPKGSFSTLEIQRTEQGDSAMYLCASSPPVPSGDEQFFGPGTRLTVL.

The chain couples TRBV2 to TRBJ1-6, with TRBD1 identical over 7 bases. The CDR3 has 17 residues. Trimming cost V 2 bases and J 0 bases; bases outside gene matches: 4. Germline loops: CDR1 SNHLY, CDR2 FYNNEI. CDR3 amino acids: CASSERAGGSYNSPLHF. The CDR3 DNA reads TGTGCCAGCAGTGAAAGGGCAGGGGGCTCCTATAATTCACCCCTCCACTTT.

This rearrangement joins TRBV6-5 to TRBJ2-7; 7 positions match TRBD1. The ends lost 0 bases at V and 1 base at J; junction bases unmatched: 3. CDR1 is MNHEY and CDR2 is SVGAGI in the germline V gene. The CDR3 loop spans 15 amino acids. CDR3 nucleotides: TGTGCCAGCAGTTACTCAGGGGACAGTTCCTACGAGCAGTACTTC. Residues: CASSYSGDSSYEQYF.

V is TRBV11-2 and J is TRBJ2-7; tentatively, D is TRBD1 (6 bases). Per germline, CDR1 SGHAT and CDR2 FQNNGV. The length of the CDR3 is 15 residues. Trimming shortened V by 3 bases and J by 5 bases, and 17 bases separated the two germline ends. The CDR3 DNA follows: TGTGCCAGCAGCTTTGGACCAGGGACAACCCACGAGCAGTACTTC. Encoded protein: CASSFGPGTTHEQYF.

The chain combines TRBV6-1 with TRBJ2-3; 8 bases fit TRBD1. Germline V gives CDR1 MNHNS, CDR2 SASEGT. J was trimmed by 2 bases and V by 4 bases; bases with no gene match: 5. The CDR3 sequence is 15 residues long. The CDR3 DNA reads as TGTGCCAGCAGTGCTACAGGGGGTCTCACAGATACGCAGTATTTT. Amino acid sequence: CASSATGGLTDTQYF.

This chain links TRBV27 with TRBJ2-1; the match to TRBD2 covers 9 bases. This CDR3 spans 15 amino acids. The V gene end was trimmed by 2 bases and the J gene end by 6 bases; junction bases not matched to a gene: 5. Germline V lookup: CDR1 MNHEY, CDR2 SMNVEV (reference sequence). The CDR3, as DNA: TGTGCCAGCAGTTTAGGTCTAGCGGGGTTCAATGAGCAGTTCTTC. Translation gives CASSLGLAGFNEQFF.

J is TRBJ2-4 and V is TRBV2; the D gene is possibly TRBD1 (7 bases). The CDR3 spans 15 residues. With 7 bases removed from V and 8 bases from J, the gap between germline ends came to 21 bases. Germline V gene sequence: CDR1 SNHLY, CDR2 FYNNEI. The CDR3 here is CASTPRRGPGDIQYF. In DNA, the CDR3 is TGTGCCAGCACCCCCCGGAGGGGGCCGGGAGACATTCAGTACTTC.

This clone was counted between two and nine times. V and J are TRBV14 and TRBJ1-1; D not certain. The germline V and J ends were trimmed by 2 bases and 2 bases, with 12 bases remaining between them. Germline V lookup: CDR1 SGHDN, CDR2 FVKESK. This CDR3 is 15 amino acids long. The CDR3 DNA reads as TGTGCCAGCAGCCAACCCGGCCGGGGTAACACTGAAGCTTTCTTT. It translates to CASSQPGRGNTEAFF.

The rearrangement uses TRBV10-3 and TRBJ1-3; no clear D. This CDR3 spans 15 amino acids. V lost 10 bases to trimming and J lost 0 bases, with 16 bases between them. Per germline, CDR1 ENHRY and CDR2 SYGVKD. The CDR3 loop is CATAPGDRSGNTIYF. The CDR3 bases are TGTGCCACCGCACCAGGCGACCGCTCTGGAAACACCATATATTTT.

The chain links TRBV19 to TRBJ1-6; tentatively, D is TRBD1 (6 bases). V was shortened by 5 bases and J by 5 bases, with 16 bases between the two germline ends. The CDR3 loop spans 16 amino acids. Germline CDR1 reads LNHDA; CDR2 reads SQIVND (reference sequence). CDR3 sequence reads: CASSSITTGNNSPLHF. In DNA, the CDR3 is TGTGCCAGTAGTTCCATCACGACAGGCAATAATTCACCCCTCCACTTT.

This rearrangement joins TRBV21-1 to TRBJ1-5. TRBV21-1 is classified as a pseudogene. This CDR3 is built from 15 residues. CDR3 nucleotide sequence: TGTGCCAGCTCCGGAACACACGGGAACGGGCAGCCCCAGCATTTT. This translates into CASSGTHGNGQPQHF.

J is TRBJ2-7 and V is TRBV7-8; TRBD1 matches 7 bases. Germline assignment: CDR1 SGHVS and CDR2 FQNEAQ. The length of the CDR3 is 13 residues. Trimming cost V 4 bases and J 2 bases; bases outside gene matches: 2. CDR3 coding DNA: TGTGCCAGCAGCTGGGGACAGACCTACGAGCAGTACTTC. Protein: CASSWGQTYEQYF. Looking up the rest from reference TRBV7-8 and TRBJ2-7 gives the full variable domain: GAGVSQSPRYKVAKRGQDVALRCDPISGHVSLFWYQQALGQGPEFLTYFQNEAQLDKSGLPSDRFFAERPEGSVSTLKIQRTQQEDSAVYLCASSWGQTYEQYFGPGTRLTVT.

The V and J genes are TRBV7-8 and TRBJ2-3, with 9 bases identical to TRBD1. This CDR3 spans 15 amino acids. Germline values: CDR1 SGHVS, CDR2 FQNEAQ. V shed 5 bases, J shed 6 bases, and the junction held 9 bases outside the gene matches. The CDR3 protein is CASSLSGTGFDTQYF. CDR3 nucleotides: TGTGCCAGCAGCCTGTCCGGGACAGGGTTTGATACGCAGTATTTT.

This chain connects TRBV11-2 to TRBJ2-1; D is unresolved. This CDR3 spans 16 amino acids. Germline V gives CDR1 SGHAT, CDR2 FQNNGV. V was cut by 1 base and J by 2 bases, with 12 bases left in between. The CDR3 DNA follows: TGTGCCAGCAGCTTAGCTCCCCAGACCGCCTACAATGAGCAGTTCTTC. Its translation: CASSLAPQTAYNEQFF.

This clone has just one count. This rearrangement joins TRBV6-5 to TRBJ1-2; 7 nucleotides line up with TRBD1. The V gene's germline CDR1 is MNHEY and CDR2 SVGAGI. V was pared by 0 bases and J by 4 bases, with 2 bases of the junction left unmatched. The CDR3 has 14 residues. The CDR3 DNA follows: TGTGCCAGCAGTTACTCCACAGGGGCCTATGGCTACACCTTC. This translates into CASSYSTGAYGYTF.

The count of this clone is one. The chain recombines TRBV5-1 with TRBJ2-7, with 7 bases that match TRBD2. V trimming: 2 bases; J trimming: 3 bases; junction bases outside the gene matches: 14. From germline, CDR1 is SGHRS and CDR2 YFSETQ. The CDR3 totals 17 residues. As DNA, the CDR3 is TGCGCCAGCAGCTTAGGGACTATCCAAGGGGTTTACTACGAGCAGTACTTC. This sequence encodes CASSLGTIQGVYYEQYF.

The rearrangement uses TRBV6-9 and TRBJ2-7; TRBD1 matches 10 bases. Germline V lookup: CDR1 MNHGY, CDR2 SVAAGI. CDR3 length: 12 amino acids. J gave up 5 bases and V 6 bases, and 1 base lay outside the gene matches. CDR3 loop: CASRDRGNEQYF. The DNA of the CDR3 is TGTGCCAGCAGGGACAGGGGGAACGAGCAGTACTTC.